The sequence of this T cell receptor beta chain was determined in a study of blood T cell repertoires in COVID-19. Clones were sequenced by immunoSEQ multiplex PCR, and TCRdb holds only the in-frame ones, with some missing. This sample yields about 59,000 clones, of which 81% are seen a single time; roughly 28% belongs to the top ten. V was clipped by 4 bases and J by 6 bases, with 14 bases between them. Germline-derived CDR1 and CDR2 are MNHEY and SVGEGT. The length of the CDR3 is 14 residues. The TCR sequence derives from a woman of 80 years or more with active or convalescent COVID-19. The sequenced material came from peripheral blood. The chain has TRBV6-2 or TRBV6-3 and TRBJ2-3; D possibly corresponds to TRBD1 (7 bases). The CDR3 spells CASSFQTGRDTQYF. The CDR3 nucleotides are TGTGCCAGCAGTTTCCAGACAGGGAGGGATACGCAGTATTTT.